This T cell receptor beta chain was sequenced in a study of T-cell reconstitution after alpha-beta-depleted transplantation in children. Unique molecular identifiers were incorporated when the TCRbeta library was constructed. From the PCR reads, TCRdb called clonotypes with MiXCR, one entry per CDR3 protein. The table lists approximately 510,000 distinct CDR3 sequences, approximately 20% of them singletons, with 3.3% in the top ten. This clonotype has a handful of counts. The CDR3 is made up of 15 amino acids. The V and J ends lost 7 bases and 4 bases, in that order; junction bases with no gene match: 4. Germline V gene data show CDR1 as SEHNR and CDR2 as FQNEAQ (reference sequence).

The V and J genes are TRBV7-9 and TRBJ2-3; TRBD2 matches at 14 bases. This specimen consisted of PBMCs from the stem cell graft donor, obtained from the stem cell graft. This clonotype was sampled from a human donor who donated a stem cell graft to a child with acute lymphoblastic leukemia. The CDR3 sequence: CASTMGLAGADTQYF. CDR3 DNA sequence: TGTGCCAGCACCATGGGACTAGCGGGAGCAGATACGCAGTATTTT.